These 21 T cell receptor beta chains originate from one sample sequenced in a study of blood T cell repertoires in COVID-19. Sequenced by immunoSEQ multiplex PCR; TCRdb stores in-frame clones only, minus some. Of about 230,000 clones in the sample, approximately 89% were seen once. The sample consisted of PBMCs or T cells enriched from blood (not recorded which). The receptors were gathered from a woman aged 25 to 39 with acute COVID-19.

The CDR3 protein is CASSLADTEAFF. The CDR3 nucleotides read TGCGCCAGCAGCTTGGCCGACACTGAAGCTTTCTTT. The rearrangement joins TRBV5-1 to TRBJ1-1; no definite D call. Germline CDR1 reads SGHRS; CDR2 reads YFSETQ. With 0 bases removed from V and 3 bases from J, the gap between germline ends came to 3 bases. The CDR3 is 12 amino acids.

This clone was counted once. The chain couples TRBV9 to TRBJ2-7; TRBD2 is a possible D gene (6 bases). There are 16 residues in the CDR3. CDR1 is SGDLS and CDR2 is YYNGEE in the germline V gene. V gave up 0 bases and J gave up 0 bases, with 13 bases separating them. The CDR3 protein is CASSVGSRGGSYEQYF. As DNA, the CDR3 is TGTGCCAGCAGCGTAGGATCGAGGGGAGGCTCCTACGAGCAGTACTTC.

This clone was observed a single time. CDR3 nucleotide sequence: TGTGCCAGCAGTGCCTCTGGGGGGTTCGGTGAAAAACTGTTTTTT. Amino acids: CASSASGGFGEKLFF. The chain employs TRBV6-4 and TRBJ1-4, with D perhaps matching TRBD1 (5 bases). The CDR3 has 15 amino acids. The V end lost 4 bases, the J end lost 7 bases, and 16 bases lay between the germline ends. Germline lookup yields CDR1 MRHNA and CDR2 SNTAGT.

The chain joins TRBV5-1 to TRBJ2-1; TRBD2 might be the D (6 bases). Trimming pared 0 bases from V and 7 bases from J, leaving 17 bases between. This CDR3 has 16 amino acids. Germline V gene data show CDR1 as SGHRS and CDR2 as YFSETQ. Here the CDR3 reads CASSLEIRDSGNEQFF. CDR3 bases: TGCGCCAGCAGCTTGGAAATCCGGGACTCTGGTAATGAGCAGTTCTTC. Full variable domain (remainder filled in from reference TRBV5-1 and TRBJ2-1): KAGVTQTPRYLIKTRGQQVTLSCSPISGHRSVSWYQQTPGQGLQFLFEYFSETQRNKGNFPGRFSGRQFSNSRSEMNVSTLELGDSALYLCASSLEIRDSGNEQFFGPGTRLTVL.

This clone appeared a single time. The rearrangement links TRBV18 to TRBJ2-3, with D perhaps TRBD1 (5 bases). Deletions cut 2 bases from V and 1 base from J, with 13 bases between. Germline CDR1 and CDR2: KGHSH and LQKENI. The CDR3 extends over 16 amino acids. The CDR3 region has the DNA TGTGCCAGCTCACCAAATGGGGAAGGGGGCACAGATACGCAGTATTTT. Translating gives CASSPNGEGGTDTQYF. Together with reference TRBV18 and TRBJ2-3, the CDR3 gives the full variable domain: NAGVMQNPRHLVRRRGQEARLRCSPMKGHSHVYWYRQLPEEGLKFMVYLQKENIIDESGMPKERFSAEFPKEGPSILRIQQVVRGDSAAYFCASSPNGEGGTDTQYFGPGTRLTVL.

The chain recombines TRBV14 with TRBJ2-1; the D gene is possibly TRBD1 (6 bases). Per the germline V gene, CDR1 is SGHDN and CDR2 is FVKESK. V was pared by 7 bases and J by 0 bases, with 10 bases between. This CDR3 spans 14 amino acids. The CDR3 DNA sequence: TGTGCCAGCAACGAACAGGGCTCCTACAATGAGCAGTTCTTC. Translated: CASNEQGSYNEQFF. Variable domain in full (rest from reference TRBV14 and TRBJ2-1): EAGVTQFPSHSVIEKGQTVTLRCDPISGHDNLYWYRRVMGKEIKFLLHFVKESKQDESGMPNNRFLAERTGGTYSTLKVQPAELEDSGVYFCASNEQGSYNEQFFGPGTRLTVL.

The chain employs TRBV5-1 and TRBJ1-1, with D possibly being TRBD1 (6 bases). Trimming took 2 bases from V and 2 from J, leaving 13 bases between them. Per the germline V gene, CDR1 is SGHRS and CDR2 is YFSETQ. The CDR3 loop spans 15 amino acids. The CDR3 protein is CASSFRTDFNTEAFF. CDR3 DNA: TGCGCCAGCAGCTTCCGGACAGACTTCAACACTGAAGCTTTCTTT. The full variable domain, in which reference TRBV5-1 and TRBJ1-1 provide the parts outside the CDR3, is KAGVTQTPRYLIKTRGQQVTLSCSPISGHRSVSWYQQTPGQGLQFLFEYFSETQRNKGNFPGRFSGRQFSNSRSEMNVSTLELGDSALYLCASSFRTDFNTEAFFGQGTRLTVV.

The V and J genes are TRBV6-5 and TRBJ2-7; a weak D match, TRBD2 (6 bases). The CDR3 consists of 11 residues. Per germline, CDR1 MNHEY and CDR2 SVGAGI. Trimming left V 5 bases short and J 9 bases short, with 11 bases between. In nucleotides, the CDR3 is TGTGCCAGCAGTCTCCGGGAGACGCAGTACTTC. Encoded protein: CASSLRETQYF.

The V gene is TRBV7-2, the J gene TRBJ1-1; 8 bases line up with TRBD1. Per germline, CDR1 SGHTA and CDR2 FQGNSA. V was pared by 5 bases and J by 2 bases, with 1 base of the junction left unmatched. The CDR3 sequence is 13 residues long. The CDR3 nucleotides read TGTGCCAGCAGCGACAGGGGAAACACTGAAGCTTTCTTT. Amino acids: CASSDRGNTEAFF.

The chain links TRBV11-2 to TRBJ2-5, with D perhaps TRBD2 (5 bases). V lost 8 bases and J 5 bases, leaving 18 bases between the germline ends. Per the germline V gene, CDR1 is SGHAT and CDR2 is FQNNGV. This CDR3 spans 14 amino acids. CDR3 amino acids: CASGPRVQEETQYF. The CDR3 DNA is TGTGCCAGCGGCCCGCGGGTCCAGGAGGAGACCCAGTACTTC. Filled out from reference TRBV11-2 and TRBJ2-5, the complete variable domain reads EAGVAQSPRYKIIEKRQSVAFWCNPISGHATLYWYQQILGQGPKLLIQFQNNGVVDDSQLPKDRFSAERLKGVDSTLKIQPAKLEDSAVYLCASGPRVQEETQYFGPGTRLLVL.

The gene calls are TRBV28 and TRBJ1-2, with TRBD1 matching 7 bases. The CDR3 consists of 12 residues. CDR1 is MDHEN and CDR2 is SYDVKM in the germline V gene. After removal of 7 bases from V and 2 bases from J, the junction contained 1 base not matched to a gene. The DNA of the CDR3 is TGTGCCAGCACGGGACAGAACTATGGCTACACCTTC. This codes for CASTGQNYGYTF.

DNA of the CDR3: TGTGCCAGCAGTGAAACCGTTGCACTCCAAGAGACCCAGTACTTC. Translated, it gives CASSETVALQETQYF. This sequence joins TRBV5-4 and TRBJ2-5; no firm D call. Trimming took off 5 bases at V and 1 base at J, with 15 bases between the two ends. CDR3 length: 15 residues. Per the germline V gene, CDR1 is SGHNT and CDR2 is YYREEE (reference sequence).

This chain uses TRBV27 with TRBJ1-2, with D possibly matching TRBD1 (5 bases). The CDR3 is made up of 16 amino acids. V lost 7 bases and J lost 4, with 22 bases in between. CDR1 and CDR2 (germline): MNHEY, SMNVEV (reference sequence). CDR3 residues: CASTPLGQGEVYGYTF. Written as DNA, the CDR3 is TGTGCCAGCACCCCGCTGGGGCAGGGCGAAGTCTATGGCTACACCTTC.

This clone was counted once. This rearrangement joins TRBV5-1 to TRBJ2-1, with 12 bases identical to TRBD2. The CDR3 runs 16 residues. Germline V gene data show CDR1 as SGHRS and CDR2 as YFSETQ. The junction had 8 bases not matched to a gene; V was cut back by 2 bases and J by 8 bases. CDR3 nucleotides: TGCGCCAGCAGCTTCGCCTCTAGCGGGGGGGCTCATGAGCAGTTCTTC. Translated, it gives CASSFASSGGAHEQFF.

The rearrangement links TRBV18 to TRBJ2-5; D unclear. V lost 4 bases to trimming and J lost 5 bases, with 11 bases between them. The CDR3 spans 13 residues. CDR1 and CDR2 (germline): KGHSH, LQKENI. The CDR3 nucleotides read TGTGCCAGCTCACTTCCGGTTCGGGAGACCCAGTACTTC. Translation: CASSLPVRETQYF.

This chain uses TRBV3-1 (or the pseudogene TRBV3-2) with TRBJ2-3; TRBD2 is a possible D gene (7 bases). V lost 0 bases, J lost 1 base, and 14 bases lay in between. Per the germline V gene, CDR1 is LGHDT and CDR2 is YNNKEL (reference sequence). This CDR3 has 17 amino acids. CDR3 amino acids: CASSQEAGGGRTDTQYF. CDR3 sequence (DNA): TGTGCCAGCAGCCAAGAGGCGGGCGGGGGCCGCACAGATACGCAGTATTTT.

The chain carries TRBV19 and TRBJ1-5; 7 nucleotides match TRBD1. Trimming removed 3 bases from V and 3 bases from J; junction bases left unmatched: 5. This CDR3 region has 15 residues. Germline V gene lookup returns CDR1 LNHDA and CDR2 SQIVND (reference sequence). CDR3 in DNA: TGTGCCAGTAGTATCGGAGGGGGCCACAATCAGCCCCAGCATTTT. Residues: CASSIGGGHNQPQHF.

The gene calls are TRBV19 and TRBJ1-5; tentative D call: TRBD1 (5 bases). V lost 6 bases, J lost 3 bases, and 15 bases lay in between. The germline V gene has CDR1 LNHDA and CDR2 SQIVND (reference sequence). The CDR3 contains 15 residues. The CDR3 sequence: CASRGERGLNQPQHF. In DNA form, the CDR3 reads TGTGCCAGTAGGGGGGAGCGGGGCCTCAATCAGCCCCAGCATTTT.

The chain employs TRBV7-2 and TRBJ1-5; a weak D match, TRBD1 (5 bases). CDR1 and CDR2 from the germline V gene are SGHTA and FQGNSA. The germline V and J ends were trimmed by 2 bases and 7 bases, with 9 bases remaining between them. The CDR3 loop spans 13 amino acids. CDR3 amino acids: CASSLRGEQPQHF. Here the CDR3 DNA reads TGTGCCAGCAGCTTACGGGGGGAACAGCCCCAGCATTTT.

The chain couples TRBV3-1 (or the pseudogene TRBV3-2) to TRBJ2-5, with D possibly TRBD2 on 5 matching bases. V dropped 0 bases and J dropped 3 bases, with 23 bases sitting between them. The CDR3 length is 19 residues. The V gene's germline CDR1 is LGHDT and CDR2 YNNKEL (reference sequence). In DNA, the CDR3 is TGTGCCAGCAGCCAAGACCCCGCCTTCAGGCCGGGAACGAAAGAGACCCAGTACTTC. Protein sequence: CASSQDPAFRPGTKETQYF.

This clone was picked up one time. Written as DNA, the CDR3 is TGTGCCACCAGCAGTCCCGGGACAGTGAACACTGAAGCTTTCTTT. Residues: CATSSPGTVNTEAFF. This sequence joins TRBV15 and TRBJ1-1; 7 bases are shared with TRBD1. Germline V gives CDR1 LNHNV, CDR2 YYDKDF (reference sequence). The length of the CDR3 is 15 residues. After removal of 3 bases from V and 0 bases from J, the junction contained 4 bases not matched to a gene.